This record covers a single TCR beta chain. One entry per CDR3 protein, called by TCRdb with MiXCR from the reads. The table includes about 260,000 distinct CDR3 sequences, about an eighth detected once. The sample belongs to a study of T cell repertoires in cytomegalovirus infection. V gave up 2 bases and J gave up 4 bases, with 8 bases separating them. Germline V gene lookup returns CDR1 MGHRA and CDR2 YSYEKL. The CDR3 sequence is 13 residues long. This sequence was found in a human donor in good health (CMV status not recorded). Some clones in this sample may be carry-over from other donors' samples. Sequencing input: PBMCs. The rearrangement uses TRBV4-1 and TRBJ1-2; no reliable D call. Written as DNA, the CDR3 is TGCGCCAGCAGCCAACGGGTGTCCTATGGCTACACCTTC. Translated, it gives CASSQRVSYGYTF.